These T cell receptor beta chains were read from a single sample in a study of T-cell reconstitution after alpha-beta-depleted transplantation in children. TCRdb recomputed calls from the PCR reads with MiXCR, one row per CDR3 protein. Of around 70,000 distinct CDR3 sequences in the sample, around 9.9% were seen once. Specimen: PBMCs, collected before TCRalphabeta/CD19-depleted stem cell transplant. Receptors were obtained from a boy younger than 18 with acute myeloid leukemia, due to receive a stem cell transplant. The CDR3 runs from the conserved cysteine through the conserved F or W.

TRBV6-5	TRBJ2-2	CASSYGANTGELFF
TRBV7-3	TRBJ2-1	CASSLGGGFYNEQFF
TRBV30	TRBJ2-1	CAWSSDVGYNEQFF
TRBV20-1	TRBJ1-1	CSARRGLNTEAFF
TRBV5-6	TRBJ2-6	CASSLGQGPSSGANVLTF
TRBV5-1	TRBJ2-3	CASSLGLIISTDTQYF
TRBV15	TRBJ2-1	CATSRDLGGTPKEQFF
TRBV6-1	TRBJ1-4	CASSRGPRGKLFF
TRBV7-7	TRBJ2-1	CASSPDGGSYNEQFF
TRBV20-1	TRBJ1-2	CSARDRGFGYGYTF
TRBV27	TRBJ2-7	CASSFRLAPTYEQYF
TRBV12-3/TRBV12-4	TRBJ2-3	CASSPRADTQYF
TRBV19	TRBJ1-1	CASSIERLLGHTEAFF
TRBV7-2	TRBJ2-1	CASSLLAGGYNEQFF
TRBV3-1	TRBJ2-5	CASSQGQPQETQYF
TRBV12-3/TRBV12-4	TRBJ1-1	CASSVATLGGAPFGTEAFF
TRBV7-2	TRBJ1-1	CASSLVWDTEAFF
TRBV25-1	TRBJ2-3	CATGTGGPDTQYF
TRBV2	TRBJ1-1	CASSGRQGPNTEAFF
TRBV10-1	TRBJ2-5	CASSLDAGPSMRETQYF
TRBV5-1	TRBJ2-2	CASSPRQGTGELFF
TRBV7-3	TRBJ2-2	CASSPMGAGGPGELFF
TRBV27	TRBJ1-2	CASSFYRGPSYGYTF
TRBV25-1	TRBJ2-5	CASRPHLGQATQYF
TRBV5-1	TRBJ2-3	CASGSGRGSTDTQYF
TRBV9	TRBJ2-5	CASSVATSRGRETQYF
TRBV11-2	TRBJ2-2	CASSLALASGELFF
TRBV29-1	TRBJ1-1	CSARTGMGTEAFF
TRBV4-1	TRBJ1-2	CASSQEGGCGYTF
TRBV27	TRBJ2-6	CASSSYSGSLSGANVLTF
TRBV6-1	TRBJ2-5	CASSSVAGGEETQYF
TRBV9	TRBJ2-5	CASSTVMGGETQYF
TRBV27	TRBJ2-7	CASGSQGAHEQYF
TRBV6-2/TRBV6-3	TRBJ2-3	CASSLDGLADTDTQYF
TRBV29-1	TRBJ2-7	CSVVGEDGAGNF
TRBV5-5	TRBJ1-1	CASSLYGGGPQGAFF
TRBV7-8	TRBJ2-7	CASSSWGLAGAKKQYF
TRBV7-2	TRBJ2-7	CASSPSFDRIRSYEQYF
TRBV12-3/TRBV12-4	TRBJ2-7	CASSLGLRDPPGEQYF
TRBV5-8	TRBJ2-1	CASSRSGGSSYNEQFF
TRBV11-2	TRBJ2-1	CASSLLSTYEQFF
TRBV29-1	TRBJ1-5	CSVRTGSNQPQHF
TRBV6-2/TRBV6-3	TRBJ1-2	CASSYSPARDWSGYTF
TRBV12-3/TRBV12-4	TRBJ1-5	CASSLNQPQHF
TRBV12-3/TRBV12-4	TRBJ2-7	CASSLRQGPHEQYF
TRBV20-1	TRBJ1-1	CSARERARGGVAFF
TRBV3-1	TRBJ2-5	CASSPWGGRVEETQYF
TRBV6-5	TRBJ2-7	CASSYRGRHAEQYF
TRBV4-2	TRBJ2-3	CASSQVANTGDTQYF
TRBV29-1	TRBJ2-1	CSASRGTVSSYNEQFF
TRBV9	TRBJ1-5	CASSPRSSNQPQHF
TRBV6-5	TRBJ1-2	CVSSYSRPGGGYTF
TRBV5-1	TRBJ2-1	CASSLVSNSYNEQFF